The 3 T cell receptor beta chains below were found in one sample sequenced in a study of a mutant IDH1 vaccine in newly diagnosed glioma (dated by TCRdb to about 2021). These TCRs' antigens remain unknown. The time point label on this specimen signifies: week 5, during vaccination. A 20-mer mutant IDH1 peptide at 300 micrograms in Montanide made up each vaccine dose, which was injected subcutaneously together with topical imiquimod. Library preparation was by the immunoSEQ multiplex PCR assay. TCRdb stores this immuneACCESS table with in-frame sequences only. Part of the clones is absent; in the studies checked, under half of the shortfall reflects unresolved V genes, and no reason is known for the rest. Recorded for this sample are almost 30,000 clones; roughly nine tenths of them occurred a single time. 2.5% to 3.5% of the sample is taken by the ten largest. The sample was peripheral blood mononuclear cells (PBMCs), taken from a glioma patient whose treatment included an IDH1 peptide vaccine. The receptors here all came from a woman between 35 and 50 years old with glioma. Some clones in this sample may be carry-over from other donors' samples.

The CDR3 reads CATRVYSGNTIYF. As DNA, the CDR3 is TGTGCCACCAGGGTTTACTCTGGAAACACCATATATTTT. This rearrangement joins TRBV15 to TRBJ1-3, with D unclear. The CDR3 consists of 13 residues. The V end lost 6 bases, the J end lost 0 bases, and 6 bases lay between the germline ends. Germline V CDR1 and CDR2: LNHNV, YYDKDF (reference sequence).

The genes are TRBV7-3 and TRBJ2-7, with 8 bases lining up with TRBD2. This CDR3 is built from 13 residues. Germline values: CDR1 SGHTA, CDR2 FQGTGA. With 4 bases clipped from V and 7 bases from J, the junction kept 6 bases outside the gene matches. The CDR3 sequence: CASSSTGTSEQYF. In nucleotides, the CDR3 is TGTGCCAGCAGCTCAACCGGGACTAGTGAGCAGTACTTC.

The CDR3 here is CASSPAGPPNEQFF. The CDR3 nucleotides read TGTGCCAGCAGCCCTGCGGGACCGCCGAATGAGCAGTTCTTC. The chain couples TRBV4-2 to TRBJ2-1; tentative D call: TRBD2 (6 bases). The CDR3 length is 14 residues. Germline-derived CDR1 and CDR2 are LGHNA and YNFKEQ. The ends were cut back, 4 bases at V and 7 bases at J, with 14 bases in the middle.